Included here is one T cell receptor (beta chain) sequence, with context. Its matching antigen is unknown. Other DNA sequences in this sample translate to the same CDR3. Trimming at V came to 3 bases and at J to 2 bases, leaving 3 bases not matched to a gene. The CDR3 is 14 residues long. Germline V gene data show CDR1 as SGHRS and CDR2 as YFSETQ. PCR used 60 Vbeta primers and 13 Jbeta primers. Method: immunoSEQ multiplex PCR; TCRdb's copy keeps in-frame clones and lacks some. Found here are around 210,000 clones, around 80% of them singletons; the top ten hold about 0.5%. The data stem from a study of cytomegalovirus exposure and HLA in healthy donors. Study-level information: Among several hundred genotyped donors, about 85% fell in the Caucasian-associated ancestry cluster. Study results and caveats: Indistinguishable V segments such as TRBV6-2 and TRBV6-3 were excluded. Cytomegalovirus-associated status was assigned to some 160 TCR beta chains.

These donors counted as nominally healthy when sampled, but unrecorded immune exposures were likely. The V call is TRBV5-1, the J call TRBJ1-1, with TRBD1 matching 8 bases. The sample consisted of PBMCs. This TCR was sampled from a boy aged 10-17 years in good health and CMV-seronegative. The CDR3 sequence: CASSSGQGNTEAFF. For the CDR3, the DNA is TGCGCCAGCAGCTCCGGACAGGGTAACACTGAAGCTTTCTTT. Supplemented by reference TRBV5-1 and TRBJ1-1, the full variable domain reads KAGVTQTPRYLIKTRGQQVTLSCSPISGHRSVSWYQQTPGQGLQFLFEYFSETQRNKGNFPGRFSGRQFSNSRSEMNVSTLELGDSALYLCASSSGQGNTEAFFGQGTRLTVV.